The 2 T cell receptor beta chains given below trace back to one sample, sequenced in a study of shared clonotypes between healthy human individuals. Sequencing used immunoSEQ multiplex PCR; TCRdb keeps in-frame clones, though not all of them. The sample lists roughly 500,000 clones; more than 75% were seen once. Input material: PBMCs. Receptors originate from a woman in her forties in good health. Some clones in this sample may be carry-over from other donors' samples.

A word on this clone: The identical CDR3 is also encoded by other nucleotide sequences in the sample. The V and J genes are TRBV5-1 and TRBJ2-1; TRBD2 matches 11 bases. Germline lookup yields CDR1 SGHRS and CDR2 YFSETQ. The junction had 4 bases not matched to a gene; V was cut back by 5 bases and J by 3 bases. CDR3 length: 15 residues. The CDR3 sequence: CASSSGTSGYNEQFF. The CDR3 nucleotides read TGCGCCAGCAGTTCCGGGACTAGCGGCTACAATGAGCAGTTCTTC.

The genes are TRBV2 and TRBJ2-7, with TRBD2 matching over 12 bases. With 5 bases clipped from V and 4 bases from J, the junction kept 3 bases outside the gene matches. This CDR3 spans 14 amino acids. The germline V gene encodes CDR1 SNHLY and CDR2 FYNNEI. The CDR3 sequence is CASSPLAGGYEQYF. In DNA, the CDR3 is TGTGCCAGCAGTCCACTAGCGGGAGGTTACGAGCAGTACTTC.